This T cell receptor (beta chain) was sequenced for a study of OX40 agonist ivuxolimab in advanced cancers. The protocol was immunoSEQ multiplex PCR, while the TCRdb copy is restricted to in-frame clones and leaves out a portion. The data contain about 49,000 clones, about 88% of them singletons. The CDR3 loop spans 15 amino acids. Per the germline V gene, CDR1 is MNHEY and CDR2 is SMNVEV (reference sequence). The V segment lost 5 bases and the J segment 7 bases; nucleotides outside the gene matches: 13. This clone has a single count. Sequenced here: CD4+ or CD8+ T cells sorted from blood, sampled in a trial of the OX40 agonist ivuxolimab. The J gene is TRBJ2-7, the V gene TRBV27; 8 bases fit TRBD2. The TCR sequence derives from an adult with an advanced solid tumor such as melanoma, head and neck, liver or kidney cancer. CDR3 loop: CASSPSLAVPAEQYF. The CDR3 DNA reads as TGTGCCAGCAGTCCGTCACTAGCGGTTCCTGCGGAGCAGTACTTC.